Listed below are T cell receptor beta chains from one sample, sequenced in a study of OX40 agonist ivuxolimab in advanced cancers. Method: immunoSEQ multiplex PCR; TCRdb's copy keeps in-frame clones and lacks some. The top ten hold under 2% of the sample, which has 50,000 to 55,000 clones, 75% to 90% seen once. This material consisted of CD4+ or CD8+ T cells sorted from blood, taken in a trial of the OX40 agonist ivuxolimab. These receptors were taken from an adult with an advanced solid tumor such as melanoma, head and neck, liver or kidney cancer. CDR3s include the opening cysteine and the closing phenylalanine or tryptophan. A D gene is named only where the DNA matches it firmly. Clone size, where shown, is once, few, many, or a class for clones that have expanded.

CDR3 protein	D gene	clone size	V gene	J gene
CAISESDSWVSYNEQFF	-	-	TRBV10-3	TRBJ2-1
CASSSQGRIGYTF	TRBD1	once	TRBV28	TRBJ1-2
CASSSLGVVNTEAFF	-	-	TRBV7-2	TRBJ1-1
CSVLAGGLFF	TRBD2	-	TRBV29-1	TRBJ2-1
CASTLPPGEQFF	-	-	TRBV6-1	TRBJ2-1
CASSQGRGSPLHF	-	-	TRBV11-3	TRBJ1-6
CASTHNGQDGYTF	-	-	TRBV6-5	TRBJ1-2
CASIDRNGEKLFF	-	-	TRBV6-1	TRBJ1-4
CASRPEQGSRTEAFF	TRBD1	-	TRBV2	TRBJ1-1
CASSRGTGAPTNYGYTF	TRBD1	-	TRBV19	TRBJ1-2
CASSLVAGAEETQYF	-	-	TRBV5-1	TRBJ2-5
CASSKVPVGEQYF	-	few	TRBV6-5	TRBJ2-7
CASRPPGRDTEAFF	-	-	TRBV4-2	TRBJ1-1
CASSFGTGELFF	-	-	TRBV27	TRBJ2-2
CASSSRQGRNTEAFF	-	-	TRBV28	TRBJ1-1
CASSLHPDSPYEQYF	-	-	TRBV7-6	TRBJ2-7
CASSVTSGRTYNEQFF	TRBD2	-	TRBV5-4	TRBJ2-1
CASSQTNAEAFF	-	-	TRBV5-1	TRBJ1-1
CASSKAISRHQPQHF	-	-	TRBV21-1	TRBJ1-5
CASSLYGDEGNTIYF	-	once	TRBV5-1	TRBJ1-3
CSVSGQGTTETQYF	TRBD1	-	TRBV29-1	TRBJ2-5
CASSLPGQPNTGELFF	TRBD1	-	TRBV28	TRBJ2-2
CASSLAGSGGYTF	-	once	TRBV11-2	TRBJ1-2
CAIRESSGNTIYF	-	medium-sized	TRBV10-3	TRBJ1-3
CASKQKGAAYEQYF	TRBD1	-	TRBV19	TRBJ2-7
CASSPVAGVHEQYF	TRBD2	-	TRBV28	TRBJ2-7
CATGDTTDTQYF	-	-	TRBV28	TRBJ2-3
CASRREGVRMNTEAFF	-	-	TRBV12-2	TRBJ1-1
CASSALGTNTIYF	-	-	TRBV5-5	TRBJ1-3
CSVDKTGTRPSYGYTF	TRBD1	-	TRBV29-1	TRBJ1-2
CASSHPGQGEDTQYF	TRBD1	-	TRBV19	TRBJ2-3
CASQRGAYPAEAFF	-	-	TRBV2	TRBJ1-1
CATSRMGQGGNQPQHF	TRBD1	-	TRBV15	TRBJ1-5
CASLLQGGRALETQYF	TRBD2	-	TRBV11-2	TRBJ2-5
CASSPRVGNYNEQFF	-	-	TRBV9	TRBJ2-1
CASSFGGEQFF	-	-	TRBV11-2	TRBJ2-1
CASTSWGDGANVLTF	-	-	TRBV11-2	TRBJ2-6
CASSRGTSGLTGETQYF	TRBD2	-	TRBV7-2	TRBJ2-5
CASSQSAGLNTINYGYTF	-	-	TRBV4-2	TRBJ1-2
CASSEWTSPGELFF	TRBD2	-	TRBV2	TRBJ2-2
CASSLVTTGYNSGANVLTF	-	-	TRBV5-6	TRBJ2-6
CACGQGYHGYTF	TRBD1	-	TRBV30	TRBJ1-2
CASSDWGRNTGELFF	-	-	TRBV6-1	TRBJ2-2
CASTRSSGANVLTF	-	-	TRBV28	TRBJ2-6
CASSTLQGHQPQHF	-	-	TRBV27	TRBJ1-5
CASSLLDRGLLGYTF	TRBD1	-	TRBV28	TRBJ1-2
CASSTTENYGYTF	-	-	TRBV5-5	TRBJ1-2
CASSEGVGYNEQFF	-	-	TRBV2	TRBJ2-1
CASSFSGGHLTGELFF	-	once	TRBV6-5	TRBJ2-2
CASSDSTSPIPGELFF	TRBD2	-	TRBV10-1	TRBJ2-2
CASSLVTGNYGYTF	-	once	TRBV7-8	TRBJ1-2
CASSLGGQNTEAFF	-	once	TRBV27	TRBJ1-1
CASTRGTGGEKLFF	TRBD1	-	TRBV6-5	TRBJ1-4
CASSQETLDYGYTF	-	-	TRBV14	TRBJ1-2
CASSEAAPPNYGYTF	-	-	TRBV6-1	TRBJ1-2